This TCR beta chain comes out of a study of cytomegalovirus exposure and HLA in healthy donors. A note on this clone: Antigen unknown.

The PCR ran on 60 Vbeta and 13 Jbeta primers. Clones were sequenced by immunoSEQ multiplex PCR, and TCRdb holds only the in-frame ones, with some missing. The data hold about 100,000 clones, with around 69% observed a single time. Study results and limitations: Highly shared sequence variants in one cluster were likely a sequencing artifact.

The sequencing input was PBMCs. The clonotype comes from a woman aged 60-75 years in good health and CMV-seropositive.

The CDR3 nucleotides are TGTGCCAGCAGTGAGGGTCCTAGCTCCTACAATGAGCAGTTCTTC. Protein product: CASSEGPSSYNEQFF. This chain uses TRBV2 with TRBJ2-1; D is unresolved. This CDR3 is built from 15 residues. Germline lookup yields CDR1 SNHLY and CDR2 FYNNEI. The V end lost 3 bases, the J end lost 0 bases, and 9 bases lay between the germline ends.